This T cell receptor beta chain was found in a study of identical twins. TCRdb reprocessed the 5' RACE reads with MiXCR, giving one entry per CDR3 protein. The sample includes 1.5 million to 2 million distinct CDR3 sequences, around a third of them seen just once. Germline V gene lookup returns CDR1 GTSNPN and CDR2 SVGIG (reference sequence). V was pared by 2 bases and J by 12 bases, with 7 bases of the junction left unmatched. This CDR3 contains 12 residues. The sequence was obtained from a newborn girl in good health. The rearrangement uses TRBV30 and TRBJ1-2; the match to TRBD1 covers 9 bases. The source material was cord blood. The CDR3 nucleotides are TGTGCCTGGAGTATTACAGGGGGCCGCAACACCTTC. Residues: CAWSITGGRNTF.